This T cell receptor (beta chain) originates from a study of T-cell memory formation after mild COVID-19. The CDR3 loop spans 16 amino acids. The germline gives CDR1 SEHNR, CDR2 FQNEAQ (reference sequence). V gave up 1 base and J gave up 8 bases, with 17 bases separating them. In TCRdb, the 5' RACE reads were re-called with MiXCR into one record per CDR3 protein. Of under 250,000 distinct CDR3 sequences listed, around 30% are singletons. This clonotype was obtained from an adult woman who had mild COVID-19 (a few samples of this study predate the infection). Cell type and time point are not known. This chain connects TRBV7-9 to TRBJ1-4; no definite D call. Source material: PBMCs or a T cell subset sorted from them (not recorded which). The DNA of the CDR3 is TGTGCCAGCAGCTTAGTCGGGCTCGGAGTCGGCGAAAAACTGTTTTTT. This encodes CASSLVGLGVGEKLFF.